Listed below are T cell receptor beta chains from one sample, sequenced in a study of shared clonotypes between healthy human individuals. Sequencing used immunoSEQ multiplex PCR; TCRdb keeps in-frame clones, though not all of them. The table has 2,500,000 or so clones, 80% to 95% seen once. Sequenced input: naive CD4+ T cells from PBMCs. The origin of the receptors is a man aged 18 to 35 in good health. Some clones in this sample may be carry-over from other donors' samples. The CDR3 runs from the conserved cysteine through the conserved F or W. Fields, in order: V gene, J gene, clone size, CDR3 protein. A clone size is listed for some rows: how often the clone was seen (once, few, many), or a class if it is expanded.

>TRBV28|TRBJ1-2|.
CASSPRTANYGYTF
>TRBV4-1|TRBJ1-2|.
CASSRPGGNYGYTF
>TRBV4-1|TRBJ2-7|once
CASSHSPPTSGSFHEQYF
>TRBV7-8|TRBJ1-2|.
CASSKDRLGGYTF
>TRBV5-4|TRBJ2-3|once
CASSFIPGLAGVLDTQYF
>TRBV29-1|TRBJ2-1|.
CSVEGRLSYNEQFF
>TRBV13|TRBJ1-1|.
CASSFGDRRAAEAFF
>TRBV2|TRBJ2-5|.
CASTRTRLETQYF
>TRBV9|TRBJ1-1|.
CASNMGQGGGRGDTEAFF
>TRBV5-1|TRBJ1-4|.
CASSPDPGGASEKLFF
>TRBV7-2|TRBJ2-7|.
CASSLIAGAREQYF
>TRBV5-1|TRBJ2-7|.
CASSWTGASYEQYF
>TRBV29-1|TRBJ2-1|.
CSAPLPAMDEQFF
>TRBV29-1|TRBJ2-3|.
CSVEWWEDTQYF
>TRBV7-8|TRBJ2-7|.
CASSLAEGSQYF
>TRBV5-8|TRBJ1-5|.
CASSLGRGVGNQPQHF
>TRBV5-6|TRBJ1-1|few
CASSLWGQGATEAFF
>TRBV4-2|TRBJ1-2|.
CASSQGPGVYGYTF
>TRBV18|TRBJ2-1|.
CASSPSLAGEGDEQFF
>TRBV27|TRBJ1-1|.
CASSSRQKNTEAFF
>TRBV19|TRBJ2-2|.
CASSKGEGRGTGELFF
>TRBV14|TRBJ1-1|.
CASSLVGRQDTEAFF
>TRBV14|TRBJ2-1|.
CASSQNRDYNEQFF
>TRBV6-6|TRBJ2-5|.
CATSPSGQETQYF
>TRBV5-1|TRBJ2-3|.
CASSLEGGSEADTQYF
>TRBV5-8|TRBJ2-3|.
CASIPGTSGRWTDTQYF
>TRBV4-3|TRBJ2-5|once
CASSQDARRGETQYF
>TRBV6-4|TRBJ2-1|.
CASAPLAGVYNEQFF
>TRBV28|TRBJ1-2|.
CASQSASDYGYTF
>TRBV7-9|TRBJ1-2|.
CASTDYVVGSYYGYTF
>TRBV5-1|TRBJ1-4|.
CASSEGPSNEKLFF